Listed below are T cell receptor beta chains from one sample, sequenced in a study of blood T cell repertoires in COVID-19. The method was immunoSEQ multiplex PCR; TCRdb's version includes in-frame clones alone and lacks a portion of them. The sample consists of 200,000 to 250,000 clones, about nine tenths of them appearing once. Material: peripheral blood. The receptors were gathered from a woman aged 60 to 75 with acute or convalescent COVID-19. CDR3s include the opening cysteine and the closing phenylalanine or tryptophan.

V,J,length,CDR3
TRBV12-3/TRBV12-4,TRBJ1-1,13,CASKAGFNTEAFF
TRBV28,TRBJ2-7,14,CASSSLAESYEQYF
TRBV5-5,TRBJ2-5,16,CASSQLAGGRSETQYF
TRBV2,TRBJ2-7,14,CASRTGQGSYEQYF
TRBV19,TRBJ1-3,14,CASRETGPGNTIYF
TRBV6-5,TRBJ1-1,15,CASSYSLGAGTEAFF
TRBV5-1,TRBJ2-1,14,CASSPGQGLNEQFF
TRBV19,TRBJ1-6,14,CASSVTGGNSPLHF
TRBV28,TRBJ2-3,18,CASSSLPLWDSRTDTQYF
TRBV28,TRBJ1-5,17,CASSLGGGPLDHQPQHF
TRBV5-6,TRBJ1-1,15,CASSPWDRSNTEAFF
TRBV6-6,TRBJ1-2,16,CASSYVPIQGADGYTF
TRBV4-3,TRBJ2-7,16,CASSQELTYQSYEQYF
TRBV2,TRBJ1-2,17,CASSEPAWDRVDYGYTF
TRBV3-1/TRBV3-2,TRBJ1-6,13,CASSRGRDSPLHF
TRBV30,TRBJ2-2,13,CAWSETGAGELFF
TRBV7-2,TRBJ2-5,20,CASSLAGTGTGGILQETQYF
TRBV4-3,TRBJ2-3,13,CASSPSRADTQYF
TRBV3-1/TRBV3-2,TRBJ2-4,14,CASSQEPGAHIQYF
TRBV11-2,TRBJ2-3,15,CASSPPWRTTDTQYF
TRBV5-8,TRBJ1-2,13,CASSFDRTYGYTF
TRBV7-3,TRBJ2-5,13,CASGVQGGETQYF
TRBV5-4,TRBJ1-3,15,CASGRQGTSGNTIYF
TRBV19,TRBJ2-4,16,CASSILGGQAKNIQYF
TRBV14,TRBJ1-2,15,CASSQEGGANYGYTF
TRBV11-3,TRBJ2-7,16,CASSLDPVRAGDEQYF
TRBV6-5,TRBJ2-7,13,CASSYAQGYEQYF
TRBV24-1,TRBJ1-1,16,CATSDSGQQVMVEAFF
TRBV10-3,TRBJ2-7,14,CAISQIQGANEQYF
TRBV2,TRBJ1-5,16,CASGGERAVVNQPQHF
TRBV6-5,TRBJ2-5,15,CASSYAGTGVVREYF
TRBV5-6,TRBJ1-2,15,CASSSPGGANYGYTF
TRBV27,TRBJ1-1,13,CASSLQGASEAFF
TRBV19,TRBJ1-2,15,CASSMGGQGALGYTF
TRBV27,TRBJ2-1,14,CASSLYLAGASEFF
TRBV5-1,TRBJ2-3,16,CASSLGASGETDTQYF
TRBV5-1,TRBJ2-3,15,CASSLQRGGGDTQYF
TRBV15,TRBJ2-7,14,CATSRDLAGSEQYF
TRBV6-5,TRBJ2-6,16,CASSYLLPSGANVLTF
TRBV14,TRBJ1-4,16,CASSQAPGFYNEKLFF
TRBV15,TRBJ1-5,15,CATSRDRGFVQPQHF
TRBV5-1,TRBJ1-6,21,CASRHGGQGESRGSYNSPLHF
TRBV5-4,TRBJ2-7,15,CASSSPLSSDYEQYF
TRBV5-1,TRBJ2-5,14,CASSLVELQETQYF